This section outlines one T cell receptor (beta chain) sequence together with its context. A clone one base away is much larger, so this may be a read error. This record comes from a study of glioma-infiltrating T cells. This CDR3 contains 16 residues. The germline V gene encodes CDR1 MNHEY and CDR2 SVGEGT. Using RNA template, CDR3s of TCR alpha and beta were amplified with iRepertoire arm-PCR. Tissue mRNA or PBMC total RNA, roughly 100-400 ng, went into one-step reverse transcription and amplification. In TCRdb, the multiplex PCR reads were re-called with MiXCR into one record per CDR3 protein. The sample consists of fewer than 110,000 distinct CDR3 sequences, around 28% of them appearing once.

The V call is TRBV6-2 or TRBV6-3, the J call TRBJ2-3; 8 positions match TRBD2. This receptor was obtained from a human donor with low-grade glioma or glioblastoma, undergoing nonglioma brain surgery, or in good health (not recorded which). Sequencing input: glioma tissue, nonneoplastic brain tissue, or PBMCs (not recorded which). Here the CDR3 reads CASRRTGTRGTGTQYF. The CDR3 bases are TGTGCCAGCAGGAGGACCGGGACTAGGGGTACAGGTACGCAGTATTTT.